These T cell receptor beta chains were read from a single sample in a study of blood T cell repertoires in COVID-19. The repertoire was sequenced with immunoSEQ multiplex PCR; TCRdb's copy has only in-frame clones and lacks some. In the table there are approximately 90,000 clones, more than 75% of which are singletons. Sequenced input: peripheral blood. The receptor source for this set is a human donor in a cohort sampled during active COVID-19. Both conserved end residues are part of each CDR3. A D gene is named only where the DNA matches it firmly. Size tells how often a clone was seen (once, few, many) or the class of an expanded clone, and some rows leave it out.

v_gene: TRBV7-8; abundance: .; j_gene: TRBJ2-7; d_gene: TRBD2; CDR3aa: CATTGTSGFYEQYF; CDR3nt: TGTGCCACAACCGGTACTAGCGGCTTCTACGAGCAGTACTTC
v_gene: TRBV28; abundance: .; j_gene: TRBJ2-7; d_gene: .; CDR3aa: CASRDVTERPYEQYF; CDR3nt: TGTGCCAGCCGAGACGTAACGGAGAGACCTTACGAGCAGTACTTC
v_gene: TRBV15; abundance: .; j_gene: TRBJ1-2; d_gene: .; CDR3aa: CATSRGDLGEGHGYTF; CDR3nt: TGTGCCACCAGCAGGGGGGACCTCGGGGAGGGGCATGGCTACACCTTC
v_gene: TRBV18; abundance: .; j_gene: TRBJ1-5; d_gene: .; CDR3aa: CASSSGGNQPQHF; CDR3nt: TGTGCCAGCTCATCAGGGGGCAATCAGCCCCAGCATTTT
v_gene: TRBV6-6; abundance: .; j_gene: TRBJ2-7; d_gene: TRBD1; CDR3aa: CASSLGTGGNYEQYF; CDR3nt: TGTGCCAGCAGCCTAGGGACAGGGGGAAACTACGAGCAGTACTTC
v_gene: TRBV28; abundance: .; j_gene: TRBJ1-3; d_gene: .; CDR3aa: CASSSNGGRRSRGNTIYF; CDR3nt: TGTGCCAGCAGTTCTAATGGGGGCAGGAGATCTCGTGGAAACACCATATATTTT
v_gene: TRBV18; abundance: few; j_gene: TRBJ1-5; d_gene: .; CDR3aa: CASSPPGGQFSNQPQHF; CDR3nt: TGTGCCAGCTCACCACCAGGCGGACAGTTTAGCAATCAGCCCCAGCATTTT
v_gene: TRBV30; abundance: once; j_gene: TRBJ1-2; d_gene: TRBD1; CDR3aa: CAYRDRGLVFYGYTF; CDR3nt: TGTGCCTACAGGGACAGGGGGTTAGTGTTCTATGGCTACACCTTC
v_gene: TRBV18; abundance: .; j_gene: TRBJ2-5; d_gene: TRBD2; CDR3aa: CASSVTSGGAVETQYF; CDR3nt: TGTGCCAGCTCAGTGACTAGCGGGGGGGCCGTGGAGACCCAGTACTTC
v_gene: TRBV30; abundance: .; j_gene: TRBJ1-5; d_gene: TRBD1; CDR3aa: CAWSGKTGGSQPQHF; CDR3nt: TGTGCCTGGAGTGGGAAGACAGGGGGAAGTCAGCCCCAGCATTTT
v_gene: TRBV6-1; abundance: .; j_gene: TRBJ2-3; d_gene: .; CDR3aa: CASSERTGNIADTQYF; CDR3nt: TGTGCCAGCAGTGAACGAACAGGGAATATCGCAGATACGCAGTATTTT
v_gene: TRBV24-1; abundance: once; j_gene: TRBJ1-2; d_gene: .; CDR3aa: CATSGTDPYGYTF; CDR3nt: TGTGCCACCAGTGGCACAGATCCGTATGGCTACACCTTC
v_gene: TRBV3-1/TRBV3-2; abundance: .; j_gene: TRBJ2-5; d_gene: .; CDR3aa: CASERLGETQYF; CDR3nt: TGTGCCAGCGAACGACTCGGGGAGACCCAGTACTTC
v_gene: TRBV27; abundance: .; j_gene: TRBJ1-6; d_gene: .; CDR3aa: CASSRRDGTNNYSYNSPLHF; CDR3nt: TGTGCCAGCAGTAGAAGAGACGGGACAAACAACTATTCCTATAATTCACCCCTCCACTTT
v_gene: TRBV7-6; abundance: .; j_gene: TRBJ2-3; d_gene: TRBD2; CDR3aa: CASSLASGGASTDTQYF; CDR3nt: TGTGCCAGCAGCCTAGCTAGCGGGGGGGCCAGCACAGATACGCAGTATTTT
v_gene: TRBV5-6; abundance: .; j_gene: TRBJ2-7; d_gene: .; CDR3aa: CASSLAVSYEQYF; CDR3nt: TGTGCCAGCAGCTTGGCCGTATCCTACGAGCAGTACTTC
v_gene: TRBV12-3/TRBV12-4; abundance: .; j_gene: TRBJ2-3; d_gene: .; CDR3aa: CASNQFGGTQYF; CDR3nt: TGTGCCAGCAATCAATTCGGGGGTACGCAGTATTTT
v_gene: TRBV6-5; abundance: once; j_gene: TRBJ2-7; d_gene: TRBD1; CDR3aa: CASSYSDRGFYEQYF; CDR3nt: TGTGCCAGCAGTTACTCGGACAGGGGATTCTACGAGCAGTACTTC